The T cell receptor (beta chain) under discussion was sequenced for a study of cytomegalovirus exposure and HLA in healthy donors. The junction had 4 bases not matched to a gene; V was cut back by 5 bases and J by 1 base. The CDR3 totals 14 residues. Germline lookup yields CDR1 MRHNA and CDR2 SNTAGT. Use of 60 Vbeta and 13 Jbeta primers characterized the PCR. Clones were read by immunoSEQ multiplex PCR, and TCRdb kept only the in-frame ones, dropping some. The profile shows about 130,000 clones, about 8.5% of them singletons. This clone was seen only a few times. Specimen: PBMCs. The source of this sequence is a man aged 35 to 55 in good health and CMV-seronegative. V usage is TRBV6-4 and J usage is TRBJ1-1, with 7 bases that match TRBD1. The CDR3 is CASSPGQANTEAFF. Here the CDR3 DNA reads TGTGCCAGCAGTCCAGGACAGGCGAACACTGAAGCTTTCTTT.